The present T cell receptor (beta chain) was sequenced within a study of blood T cell repertoires in COVID-19. On the study more broadly: Acute-phase and convalescent COVID-19 samples originated in the United States, Italy and Spain.

Profiled with immunoSEQ multiplex PCR; TCRdb holds only in-frame clones, not every one. The sample holds under 300,000 clones; approximately 84% are singletons and the top ten take 4%. CDR3 length: 17 amino acids. The J segment lost 1 base and the V segment lost 1 base, leaving 9 bases of the junction unmatched. Germline CDR1 reads LNHNV; CDR2 reads YYDKDF (reference sequence). The J gene is TRBJ1-2, the V gene TRBV15; 7 bases fit TRBD1. The sequenced material came from peripheral blood. The sequence was collected from a man in his forties or fifties with acute or convalescent COVID-19. The CDR3 DNA reads as TGTGCCACCAGCAGAGGACGAGACCGGGACAGTAACTATGGCTACACCTTC. As protein: CATSRGRDRDSNYGYTF.